This T cell receptor (beta chain) was identified during a study of human T cells and chemical hapten exposure. Study-level background: 2% DPC applied to a roughly 2 cm by roughly 2 cm arm area sensitized donors. DPC at 0.01% went onto the upper back in patch tests, read at 6 days.

This CDR3 is built from 13 residues. J lost 11 bases, V lost 5 bases, and 10 bases had no gene match. Germline CDR1 SGHVS, CDR2 FQNEAQ. One entry per CDR3 protein, called by TCRdb with MiXCR from the RACE reads. The sample consists of over 300,000 distinct CDR3 sequences, more than 4.5% of them appearing once. The study's findings and limits: Expanded TCRs formed significantly more large CDR3 similarity clusters than controls.

This clonotype has a count of ten or more. Antigen specificity is unknown. Time point noted: pre-sensitization, week 0. Indicated treatment: therapeutic diphenylcyclopropenone sensitization with weekly scalp DPC. This specimen was whole blood, taken in connection with sensitization to the hapten diphenylcyclopropenone (DPC). The genes are TRBV7-8 and TRBJ1-1, with 8 bases identical to TRBD1. This clonotype was sampled from a woman aged 45-59 years with alopecia areata. Some clones in this sample may be carry-over from other donors' samples. CDR3 sequence: CASSPGGQAMAFF. CDR3 bases: TGTGCCAGCAGCCCAGGGGGACAGGCCATGGCTTTCTTT. Drawing the rest from reference TRBV7-8 and TRBJ1-1, the complete variable domain is GAGVSQSPRYKVAKRGQDVALRCDPISGHVSLFWYQQALGQGPEFLTYFQNEAQLDKSGLPSDRFFAERPEGSVSTLKIQRTQQEDSAVYLCASSPGGQAMAFFGQGTRLTVV.